This T cell receptor (beta chain) was documented in a study of blood T cells in healthy people across ages (dated by TCRdb to 2014 to 2015). Looking at the study overall: In model experiments, roughly one uniquely barcoded TCR beta cDNA molecule per two T cells was captured by template switching. To track age-related changes in TCR beta repertoire diversity, the study relied on deep sequencing normalized with unique cDNA molecular identifiers. The donors were divided into four age groups: young (average 16 years), middle-aged (approximately 39), aged (about 60) and long-lived (approximately 74). To avoid experimental bias, donors of different ages were randomly spread across the sequencing lanes. Using the same blood draw, the study looked at two additional independent replicas of 1 million unique cDNA reads for two donors, one aged 18 to 30 and the other aged 80 or older. What the research found in general, with its limitations: Estimates of total diversity based on one million sequenced T cells were considered lower bounds and underestimates. Donor CMV infection status was unknown, potentially confounding age-related changes in expanded clonotypes. Bulk unsorted PBMC profiling prevented conclusive comparison of naive and antigen-experienced compartments. Observed TCR beta diversity correlated strongly with the percentage of naive T cells measured by flow cytometry. Observed TCR beta diversity per million T cells fell roughly linearly with age, and a significant reduction was already apparent by age about 43. The long-lived group showed more naive CD4+ T cells, fewer expanded clones and increased TCR diversity than the aged group, suggesting age selection.

The donors were around 39 Caucasian individuals from Russia, aged roughly 6 to 90 years, who were systemically healthy. Each donor gave 8 to 10 milliliters of peripheral blood, drawn into EDTA-treated Vacutainer tubes. Ficoll-Paque density-gradient centrifugation was used to isolate PBMCs, with at least 6.5 million per sample. Trizol reagent was used to extract total RNA from PBMCs, with at least 6 micrograms per sample. For every donor, flow cytometry on a PBMC aliquot measured the percentage of naive CD45RAhigh/CD27high T cells. The V end loses 7 bases and the J end loses 0 bases, and a stretch of 18 bases separates them. CDR1 SQVTM and CDR2 ANQGSEA were looked up in the germline V gene. The CDR3 spans 15 residues, from the cysteine through the phenylalanine. CDR3 DNA only is kept here, 45 bases in frame from base 1. This clonotype was picked up a small number of times. The target of this receptor is not known. No base quality values were provided; no much bigger clone lies one nucleotide off.

Library generation was performed with 5' RACE. Instrument used: Illumina HiSeq 2500. The second PCR ran for about 6 to 12 cycles and used a J-beta primer mix along with a sample-barcoded 5' primer. Each TCR beta cDNA molecule received a unique molecular identifier from a template-switch 5' adaptor carrying 12 random nucleotides. At least 2.5 million CDR3-containing paired-end reads were obtained from each sample. All of the RNA was converted into first-strand cDNA using the Mint cDNA synthesis kit, with a TRBC-specific oligonucleotide serving as the primer. Following uracil-DNA glycosylase treatment, a first 18-cycle PCR with universal primers M1SS and BC2_uni_R was performed on all cDNA. The authors' pipeline ran thus. For normalization, 1 million high-quality reads, each with a distinct molecular identifier, were randomly selected from each sample. Reads with shared molecular identifiers were discarded instead of being binned into consensus sequences. CDR3 identification, clonotype clustering and error correction used MiTCR with a Q25 quality threshold and the strictest error-elimination algorithm. Lower-bound total TCR beta diversity was estimated with a nonparametric unseen species model using Euler transformation. The public reads were run again by TCRdb, first through fastp at Q25 and then through MiXCR, and only productive beta chains were kept. Rows are unified per CDR3 protein, each entry keeping the most common DNA and genes. It is TCRdb's table, rather than the study itself, that gives the V and J calls and clone size. A total of 730,000 or so distinct CDR3 sequences appear in this sample, 43% of them only once. Clones ranked in the top ten supply about 20% of the sample.

Here the chain combines TRBV29-1 and TRBJ1-1; the D segment could be TRBD1, given 5 matching bases. The sample consisted of blood. This clonotype was sampled from a woman aged 55 to 70 in good health. CDR3 sequence: CSAGRGAGLNTEAFF. The bases read TGCAGCGCCGGCAGAGGGGCTGGTCTGAACACTGAAGCTTTCTTT.